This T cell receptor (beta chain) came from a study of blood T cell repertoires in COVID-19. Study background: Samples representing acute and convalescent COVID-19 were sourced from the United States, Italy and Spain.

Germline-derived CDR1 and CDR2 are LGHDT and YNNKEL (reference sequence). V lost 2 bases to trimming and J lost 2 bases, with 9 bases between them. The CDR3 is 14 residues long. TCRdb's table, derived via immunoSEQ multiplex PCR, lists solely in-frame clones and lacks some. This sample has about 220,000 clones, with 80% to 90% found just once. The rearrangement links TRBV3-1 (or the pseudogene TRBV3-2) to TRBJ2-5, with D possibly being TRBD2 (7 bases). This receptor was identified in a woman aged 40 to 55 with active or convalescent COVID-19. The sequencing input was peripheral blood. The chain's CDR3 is CASSQKGGQETQYF. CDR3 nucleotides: TGTGCCAGCAGCCAAAAGGGGGGGCAAGAGACCCAGTACTTC.